This TCR beta chain came from a study of T cells in Graves' hyperthyroidism and ophthalmopathy. Amplified TCR beta CDR3 regions came from RNA transcripts. Researchers ran a first-round RT-PCR on the TCR CDR3 using the HTBI primer set. TCRdb fed the multiplex PCR reads into MiXCR, producing one record per CDR3 protein. The repertoire has approximately 410,000 distinct CDR3 sequences, 14% to 15% of them found once; the top ten carry about 12%. A note on this clonotype: What it recognizes is unknown.

The V gene's germline CDR1 is LGHNA and CDR2 YNFKEQ. There are 15 residues in the CDR3. V was trimmed by 6 bases and J by 5 bases, leaving 17 bases between them. Study-wide results and limits: Blood also showed most of the thyroid clonotypes that were expanded above 0.001.

This rearrangement joins TRBV4-2 to TRBJ1-3; possibly TRBD1 for D (6 bases). Sample: blood. The clonotype comes from a man aged 18 to 30 with Graves' ophthalmopathy. The CDR3 DNA follows: TGTGCCAGCAGAGTAAGGGCAGGGGATAGAAACACCATATATTTT. Its protein product is CASRVRAGDRNTIYF.